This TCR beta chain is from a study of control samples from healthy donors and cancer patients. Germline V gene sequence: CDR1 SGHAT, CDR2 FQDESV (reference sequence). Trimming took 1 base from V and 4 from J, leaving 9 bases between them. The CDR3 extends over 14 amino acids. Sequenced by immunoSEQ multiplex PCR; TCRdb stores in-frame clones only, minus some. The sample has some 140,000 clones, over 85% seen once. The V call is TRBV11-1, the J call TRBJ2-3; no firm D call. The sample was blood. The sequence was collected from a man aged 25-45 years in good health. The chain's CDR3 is CASSLVLRSDTQYF. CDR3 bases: TGTGCCAGCAGCTTAGTATTACGTTCAGATACGCAGTATTTT.